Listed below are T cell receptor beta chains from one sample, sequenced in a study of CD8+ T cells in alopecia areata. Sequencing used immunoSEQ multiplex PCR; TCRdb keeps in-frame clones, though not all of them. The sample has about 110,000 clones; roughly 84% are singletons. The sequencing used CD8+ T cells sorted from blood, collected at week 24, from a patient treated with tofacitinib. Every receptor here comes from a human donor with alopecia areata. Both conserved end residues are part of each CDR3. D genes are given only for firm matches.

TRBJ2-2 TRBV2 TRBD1 CASREDRRAGELFF TGTGCCAGCAGGGAGGACAGGCGGGCCGGGGAGCTGTTTTTT
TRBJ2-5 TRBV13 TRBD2 CASSLSLAGQETQYF TGTGCCAGCAGCTTATCGCTAGCGGGCCAAGAGACCCAGTACTTC
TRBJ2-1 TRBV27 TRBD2 CASSLFGGGAGNEQFF TGTGCCAGCAGTTTATTTGGCGGGGGGGCCGGGAATGAGCAGTTCTTC
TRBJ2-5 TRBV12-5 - CASGLGTAQETQYF TGTGCTAGTGGTTTGGGGACAGCCCAAGAGACCCAGTACTTC
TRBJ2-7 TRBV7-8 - CASSLVLYEQYF TGTGCCAGCAGCTTAGTCCTCTACGAGCAGTACTTC
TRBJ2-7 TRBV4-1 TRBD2 CASSQIAGGHEQYF TGCGCCAGCAGCCAAATAGCGGGGGGGCACGAGCAGTACTTC
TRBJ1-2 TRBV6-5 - CASSYSTGGYTF TGTGCCAGCAGTTACTCGACCGGCGGCTACACCTTC
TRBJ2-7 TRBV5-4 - CASSLGQGLYEQYF TGTGCCAGCAGCTTGGGACAGGGACTCTACGAGCAGTACTTC
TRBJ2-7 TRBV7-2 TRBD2 CASSYSGGTYEQYF TGTGCCAGCAGCTATAGCGGGGGGACCTACGAGCAGTACTTC
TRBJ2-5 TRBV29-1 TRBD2 CSVEDGGDQGRETQYF TGCAGCGTTGAAGATGGGGGGGATCAAGGCCGGGAGACCCAGTACTTC